The 27 T cell receptor beta chains in this list originate from one sample, sequenced in a study of OX40 agonist ivuxolimab in advanced cancers. Clones were sequenced by immunoSEQ multiplex PCR, and TCRdb holds only the in-frame ones, with some missing. This table holds roughly 11,000 clones, 70% to 85% found once. This sample comprised CD4+ or CD8+ T cells sorted from blood, obtained in a trial of the OX40 agonist ivuxolimab. These receptors all stem from an adult with an advanced solid tumor such as melanoma, head and neck, liver or kidney cancer.

By frequency in the sample, this clone is medium-sized. This chain uses TRBV9 with TRBJ2-3, with unresolved D. Germline CDR1 reads SGDLS; CDR2 reads YYNGEE. This CDR3 has 13 amino acids. V shed 5 bases and J shed 2 bases, with 9 bases lying between them. The CDR3 bases are TGTGCCAGCAGAGACGCCCTCACAGATACGCAGTATTTT. Encoded protein: CASRDALTDTQYF.

V gene TRBV4-3 combines with J gene TRBJ2-2; D is ambiguous. The CDR3 loop spans 12 amino acids. V lost 3 bases to trimming and J lost 8 bases, with 7 bases between them. Germline V gene lookup returns CDR1 LGHNA and CDR2 YSLEER. The CDR3 spells CASSHLGGELFF. The CDR3 nucleotides read TGCGCCAGCAGCCATCTGGGTGGGGAGCTGTTTTTT.

This chain joins TRBV28 and TRBJ1-5; 9 bases are a match to TRBD1. There are 15 residues in the CDR3. CDR1 and CDR2 (germline): MDHEN, SYDVKM. With V trimmed by 7 bases and J by 5 bases, 9 bases remained unmatched. The CDR3 protein is CASTKLRTGDQPQHF. The CDR3 coding sequence is TGTGCCAGCACCAAACTTCGGACAGGGGATCAGCCCCAGCATTTT.

This clone is labeled as medium-sized. Within the sample, other DNA sequences also encode this same CDR3. The rearrangement links TRBV6-1 to TRBJ2-7, with D possibly called TRBD1 or TRBD2 (5 bases each). The CDR3 consists of 12 residues. Germline loops: CDR1 MNHNS, CDR2 SASEGT. The V end was cut by 7 bases, the J end by 4 bases, with 11 bases between. CDR3 protein: CASTLGPYEQYF. The CDR3 DNA follows: TGTGCCAGCACCTTGGGACCGTACGAGCAGTACTTC.

This clone was detected only once. The gene calls are TRBV13 and TRBJ2-7, with TRBD1 matching over 9 bases. Trimming took 11 bases from V and 1 from J; bases not matched to a gene: 6. Per the germline V gene, CDR1 is PRHDT and CDR2 is FYEKMQ (reference sequence). The CDR3 contains 13 residues. CDR3 loop: CAGRTGASYEQYF. The CDR3 DNA reads TGTGCCGGAAGGACAGGGGCGTCCTACGAGCAGTACTTC.

Only a few counts were recorded for this clone. The chain is built from TRBV5-6 and TRBJ2-4, with TRBD2 identical over 7 bases. V lost 4 bases, J lost 2 bases, and 6 bases stayed unmatched. The CDR3 runs to 15 residues. Germline V gene data show CDR1 as SGHDT and CDR2 as YYEEEE. The DNA of the CDR3 is TGTGCCAGCAGCCCCTCCGGGAGGACCAAAAACATTCAGTACTTC. Its translation is CASSPSGRTKNIQYF.

This clone ranks as large. J is TRBJ2-7 and V is TRBV5-1; either TRBD1 or TRBD2 may supply D (5 bases each). Germline V gives CDR1 SGHRS, CDR2 YFSETQ. The length of the CDR3 is 15 residues. V lost 5 bases to trimming and J lost 2 bases, with 17 bases between them. The CDR3 DNA sequence: TGCGCCAGCAGGTTGACAGCGGCGGGTACCTACGAGCAGTACTTC. This translates into CASRLTAAGTYEQYF.

The gene calls are TRBV6-6 and TRBJ2-3, with 9 bases lining up with TRBD2. The CDR3 is 14 residues long. V was clipped by 7 bases and J by 1 base; unmatched bases: 3. Germline V lookup: CDR1 MNHNY, CDR2 SVGAGI (reference sequence). CDR3: CASTRTSGTDTQYF. The DNA for the CDR3 is TGTGCCAGCACCCGGACTAGCGGCACAGATACGCAGTATTTT.

The V gene is TRBV4-1, the J gene TRBJ2-3; possibly TRBD2 for D (5 bases). CDR3 size: 14 residues. Germline V gene sequence: CDR1 MGHRA, CDR2 YSYEKL. V lost 3 bases and J lost 1, with 8 bases in between. DNA of the CDR3: TGCGCCAGCAGCCATCCACTAGGCACAGATACGCAGTATTTT. Residues: CASSHPLGTDTQYF.

This rearrangement joins TRBV4-3 to TRBJ1-1; no reliable D call. V lost 1 base to trimming and J lost 3 bases, with 9 bases between them. This CDR3 contains 14 residues. CDR1 is LGHNA and CDR2 is YSLEER in the germline V gene. CDR3 nucleotide sequence: TGCGCCAGCAGCCAAGTGGATGGGGACACTGAAGCTTTCTTT. Its translation: CASSQVDGDTEAFF.

The rearrangement uses TRBV4-2 and TRBJ2-5, with D maybe TRBD2 (5 bases). CDR1 is LGHNA and CDR2 is YNFKEQ in the germline V gene. CDR3 length: 14 amino acids. Trimming left V 4 bases short and J 4 bases short, with 13 bases between. Here the CDR3 DNA reads TGTGCCAGCAGCCCAAAGGGAGTCTCAGAGACCCAGTACTTC. Amino acids: CASSPKGVSETQYF.

V gene TRBV23-1 combines with J gene TRBJ1-3; D is ambiguous. TRBV23-1 is labeled an ORF, and its function is uncertain. CDR3 size: 15 residues. V dropped 4 bases and J dropped 0 bases, with 10 bases sitting between them. The CDR3 DNA is TGCGCCAGCAGTCCCTTGACCTTCTCTGGAAACACCATATATTTT. This gives the protein CASSPLTFSGNTIYF.

The genes are TRBV7-9 and TRBJ2-2; 8 bases agree with TRBD1. Trimming removed 4 bases from V and 7 bases from J; junction bases left unmatched: 11. CDR1 is SEHNR, CDR2 FQNEAQ, per germline (reference sequence). The CDR3 consists of 16 residues. CDR3 DNA: TGTGCCAGCAGCTCCCGAACGGACAGGGCAGGCGGGGAGCTGTTTTTT. Translation gives CASSSRTDRAGGELFF.

This sequence joins TRBV27 and TRBJ1-4; D is unclear. Germline CDR1 and CDR2: MNHEY and SMNVEV (reference sequence). Trimming left V 8 bases short and J 8 bases short, with 18 bases between. There are 14 residues in the CDR3. Written as DNA, the CDR3 is TGTGCCAGCCGAATGAGCGGAGGTTTCGAAAAACTGTTTTTT. Its translation: CASRMSGGFEKLFF.

With regard to this clone: A much more abundant neighbour one base away suggests this may be a read error. J is TRBJ2-7 and V is TRBV5-1; 10 bases line up with TRBD2. CDR1 is SGHRS and CDR2 is YFSETQ in the germline V gene. The V gene end was trimmed by 4 bases and the J gene end by 4 bases; junction bases not matched to a gene: 8. The CDR3 has 15 amino acids. In DNA form, the CDR3 reads TGCGCCAGCAGCCCCCTAGCGGGAGTAAGTTACGAGCAGTACTTC. Its translation: CASSPLAGVSYEQYF.

J is TRBJ2-1 and V is TRBV6-5; TRBD1 matches 7 bases. V was pared by 2 bases and J by 8 bases, with 9 bases of the junction left unmatched. CDR1 and CDR2 from the germline V gene are MNHEY and SVGAGI. The CDR3 spans 15 residues. The CDR3 reads CASSYVLQGQDEQFF. CDR3 coding DNA: TGTGCCAGCAGTTACGTTTTACAGGGGCAAGATGAGCAGTTCTTC.

This chain uses TRBV2 with TRBJ1-1; the D is unclear. The CDR3 spans 14 residues. V shed 5 bases and J shed 4 bases, with 14 bases lying between them. Germline V gene sequence: CDR1 SNHLY, CDR2 FYNNEI. Written as DNA, the CDR3 is TGTGCCAGCAGTCTGAGCCCGTGGGGCACTGAAGCTTTCTTT. Translation: CASSLSPWGTEAFF.

The CDR3 is CASSQGPTVGAQYF. CDR3 nucleotides: TGCGCCAGCAGCCAAGGTCCGACAGTTGGGGCCCAGTACTTC. The genes are TRBV4-3 and TRBJ2-5, with D perhaps TRBD1 (5 bases). The CDR3 is 14 amino acids. V dropped 1 base and J dropped 9 bases, with 15 bases sitting between them. Germline loops: CDR1 LGHNA, CDR2 YSLEER.

V gene TRBV19 combines with J gene TRBJ2-1; 9 bases line up with TRBD2. CDR3 length: 16 amino acids. CDR1 is LNHDA and CDR2 is SQIVND in the germline V gene (reference sequence). Trimming took 3 bases from V and 1 from J; bases not matched to a gene: 4. CDR3 amino acids: CASSISAGGSYNEQFF. The CDR3 nucleotides are TGTGCCAGTAGTATTTCGGCGGGAGGGTCCTACAATGAGCAGTTCTTC. The full variable domain, its missing parts supplied by reference TRBV19 and TRBJ2-1, is DGGITQSPKYLFRKEGQNVTLSCEQNLNHDAMYWYRQDPGQGLRLIYYSQIVNDFQKGDIAEGYSVSREKKESFPLTVTSAQKNPTAFYLCASSISAGGSYNEQFFGPGTRLTVL.

This sequence joins TRBV25-1 and TRBJ2-7; 9 bases map to TRBD1. The germline gives CDR1 MGHDK, CDR2 SYGVNS. V shed 2 bases, J shed 3 bases, and the junction held 5 bases outside the gene matches. The CDR3 sequence is 15 residues long. CDR3 region: CASSEDMGQGYEQYF. The CDR3 DNA is TGTGCCAGCAGTGAAGACATGGGACAGGGCTACGAGCAGTACTTC.

Of note for this clone: The junction shows a germline mismatch at one end, possibly a read error. Additional DNA sequences in this sample encode the identical CDR3. The J gene is TRBJ2-1, the V gene TRBV11-2; the D gene is possibly TRBD1 (6 bases). Germline values: CDR1 SGHAT, CDR2 FQNNGV. This CDR3 is 14 amino acids long. CDR3 DNA: TGTGCCAGCAGCTTAGTCCTAACAGGGAATGAACAGTTCTTC. The encoded protein is CASSLVLTGNEQFF. The variable domain in full, completed from reference TRBV11-2 and TRBJ2-1, reads EAGVAQSPRYKIIEKRQSVAFWCNPISGHATLYWYQQILGQGPKLLIQFQNNGVVDDSQLPKDRFSAERLKGVDSTLKIQPAKLEDSAVYLCASSLVLTGNEQFFGPGTRLTVL.

The chain combines TRBV11-2 with TRBJ1-3; D remains unclear. The V gene's germline CDR1 is SGHAT and CDR2 FQNNGV. V lost 1 base and J 2 bases, leaving 6 bases between the germline ends. The CDR3 extends over 14 amino acids. In DNA, the CDR3 is TGTGCCAGCAGCTTAGTTCAGGCTGGAAACACCATATATTTT. Its protein product is CASSLVQAGNTIYF.

The rearrangement joins TRBV27 to TRBJ2-3; D is uncertain. The CDR3 length is 15 residues. Germline CDR1 MNHEY, CDR2 SMNVEV (reference sequence). Trimming took off 7 bases at V and 5 bases at J, with 19 bases between the two ends. In DNA, the CDR3 is TGTGCCAGCACCTCCTTGACGAGGCAAAGAGATACGCAGTATTTT. It specifies CASTSLTRQRDTQYF.

This clone has only one observation. This chain connects TRBV6-6 to TRBJ2-7; tentatively, D is TRBD2 (7 bases). The CDR3 runs to 13 residues. From germline, CDR1 is MNHNY and CDR2 SVGAGI (reference sequence). With 4 bases removed from V and 5 bases from J, the gap between germline ends came to 12 bases. The CDR3 sequence: CASSLGGPNEQYF. DNA for the CDR3: TGTGCCAGCAGTTTGGGGGGGCCAAACGAGCAGTACTTC.

In this sample, this clone turned up a few times. The chain combines TRBV6-5 with TRBJ1-2; D may be TRBD1 (6 bases). The V gene's germline CDR1 is MNHEY and CDR2 SVGAGI. This CDR3 is built from 13 residues. V shed 2 bases and J shed 2 bases, with 6 bases lying between them. The CDR3 bases are TGTGCCAGCAGTTACCAGGGGAACTATGGCTACACCTTC. Protein sequence: CASSYQGNYGYTF.

The chain joins TRBV9 to TRBJ1-1, with D uncertain. CDR3 length: 14 amino acids. V dropped 0 bases and J dropped 7 bases, with 13 bases sitting between them. CDR1 is SGDLS and CDR2 is YYNGEE in the germline V gene. CDR3 DNA: TGTGCCAGCAGCGTAGGTCTAGGGCAGGATGAAGCTTTCTTT. Translating it yields CASSVGLGQDEAFF.

The chain links TRBV5-4 to TRBJ2-7; 7 positions match TRBD1. The CDR3 consists of 13 residues. Germline CDR1 SGHNT, CDR2 YYREEE (reference sequence). Trimming took 10 bases from V and 5 from J; bases not matched to a gene: 12. The chain's CDR3 is CAGGTAPTHEQYF. The CDR3, as DNA: TGTGCCGGTGGGACAGCTCCTACCCACGAGCAGTACTTC.